Given below is one T cell receptor (beta chain) in context. This sample stems from a study of T cell responses to AZD1222 COVID-19 vaccine. Clones were sequenced by immunoSEQ multiplex PCR, and TCRdb holds only the in-frame ones, with some missing. This table has about 150,000 clones, about nine tenths appearing once. Germline CDR1 is LGHDT and CDR2 is YNNKEL (reference sequence). Trimming removed 4 bases at V and 2 bases at J, with 9 bases between. CDR3 length equals 13 residues. The chain combines TRBV3-1 (or the pseudogene TRBV3-2) with TRBJ2-7, with TRBD2 as a possible D gene (5 bases). The sequenced sample was peripheral blood, obtained on day 0 of AZD1222 vaccination. The clonotype was recovered from an adult in good health. The CDR3 nucleotides are TGTGCCAGCAGCCCATTGGGAGCCTACGAGCAGTACTTC. Translated: CASSPLGAYEQYF.